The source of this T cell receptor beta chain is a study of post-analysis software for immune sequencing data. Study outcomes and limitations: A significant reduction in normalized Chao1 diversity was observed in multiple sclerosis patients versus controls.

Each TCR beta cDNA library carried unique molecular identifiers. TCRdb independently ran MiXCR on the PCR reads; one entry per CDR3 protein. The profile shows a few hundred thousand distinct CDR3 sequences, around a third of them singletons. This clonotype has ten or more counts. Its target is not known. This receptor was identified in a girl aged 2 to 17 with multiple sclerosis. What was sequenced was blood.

The CDR3 spells CASSLTPGPIQPQHF. Written as DNA, the CDR3 is TGTGCCAGCAGCTTAACACCGGGGCCGATCCAGCCCCAGCATTTT. The chain employs TRBV7-3 and TRBJ1-5; TRBD1 is a possible D gene (5 bases). Trimming removed 0 bases from V and 7 bases from J, with 13 bases in between. The CDR3 runs to 15 residues. Germline V gene lookup returns CDR1 SGHTA and CDR2 FQGTGA.